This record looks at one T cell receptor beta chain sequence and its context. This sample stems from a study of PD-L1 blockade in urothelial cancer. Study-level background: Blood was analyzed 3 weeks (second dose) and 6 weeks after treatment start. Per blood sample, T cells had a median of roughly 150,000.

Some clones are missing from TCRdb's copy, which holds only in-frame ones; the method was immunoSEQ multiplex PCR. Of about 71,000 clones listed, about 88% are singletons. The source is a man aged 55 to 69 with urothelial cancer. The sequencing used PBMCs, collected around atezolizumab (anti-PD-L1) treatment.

The CDR3 loop reads CASSGVPGQGLGIYEQYF. The DNA of the CDR3 is TGTGCCAGCAGTGGCGTCCCGGGACAGGGTTTGGGGATCTACGAGCAGTACTTC. The chain uses TRBV6-1 and TRBJ2-7; 9 nucleotides line up with TRBD1. Germline V lookup: CDR1 MNHNS, CDR2 SASEGT. V lost 4 bases and J lost 3; bases outside the gene matches: 16. The CDR3 covers 18 residues.